This T cell receptor (beta chain) was profiled in a study of cytomegalovirus exposure and HLA in healthy donors. In the case of this clone: At one of its ends the junction is not consistent with the germline gene, which may arise from a read error.

A multiplex PCR was run with 60 Vbeta primers and 13 Jbeta primers. Assay used: immunoSEQ multiplex PCR; TCRdb lists only in-frame clones, some missing. In the table there are about 130,000 clones, around 80% of which are singletons. Source material: PBMCs. This clonotype originated in a woman in her 30s in good health and CMV-seronegative.

In DNA, the CDR3 is TGTGTCAGCAGCTTCCGGGGCCCCCTTAGCGGGAGCTCTTACGAGCAGTACTTC. Its protein product is CVSSFRGPLSGSSYEQYF. This rearrangement joins TRBV7-8 to TRBJ2-7, with 9 bases that match TRBD2. CDR3 length: 18 amino acids. The germline V gene encodes CDR1 SGHVS and CDR2 FQNEAQ.